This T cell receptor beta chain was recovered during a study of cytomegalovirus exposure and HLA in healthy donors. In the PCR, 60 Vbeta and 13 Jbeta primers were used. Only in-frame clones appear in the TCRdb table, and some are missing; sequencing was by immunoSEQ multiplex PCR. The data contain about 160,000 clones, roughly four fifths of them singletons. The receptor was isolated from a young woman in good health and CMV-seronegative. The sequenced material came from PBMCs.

The chain's CDR3 is CASSRRPGQTTDTQYF. Written as DNA, the CDR3 is TGTGCCAGCAGCAGACGCCCGGGACAGACCACAGATACGCAGTATTTT. The chain has TRBV5-8 and TRBJ2-3; 7 bases agree with TRBD1. Looked up from germline, CDR1 is SGHTS and CDR2 is YDEGEE. V trimming: 4 bases; J trimming: 2 bases; junction bases outside the gene matches: 10. This CDR3 spans 16 amino acids.